One TCR beta chain is described in this entry. The CDR3 has 14 amino acids. Germline V gives CDR1 SGHRS, CDR2 YFSETQ. Trimming left V 0 bases short and J 9 bases short, with 10 bases between. This entry belongs to a study of radiotherapy plus CTLA-4 blockade in lung cancer. Measured with immunoSEQ multiplex PCR; TCRdb has only the in-frame clones, and not every one. This sample carries some 25,000 clones, about 76% of them seen once, and the ten largest clones take more than 3%. Sequenced here: peripheral blood, sampled from a patient treated with radiotherapy plus ipilimumab. V and J are TRBV5-1 and TRBJ1-6, with D hard to call. The sequence came from a human donor with non-small cell lung cancer whose response to radiotherapy plus ipilimumab could not be evaluated. The CDR3 protein is CASSLAGEPSPLHF. The CDR3 nucleotides read TGCGCCAGCAGCTTGGCCGGGGAACCTTCACCCCTCCACTTT.